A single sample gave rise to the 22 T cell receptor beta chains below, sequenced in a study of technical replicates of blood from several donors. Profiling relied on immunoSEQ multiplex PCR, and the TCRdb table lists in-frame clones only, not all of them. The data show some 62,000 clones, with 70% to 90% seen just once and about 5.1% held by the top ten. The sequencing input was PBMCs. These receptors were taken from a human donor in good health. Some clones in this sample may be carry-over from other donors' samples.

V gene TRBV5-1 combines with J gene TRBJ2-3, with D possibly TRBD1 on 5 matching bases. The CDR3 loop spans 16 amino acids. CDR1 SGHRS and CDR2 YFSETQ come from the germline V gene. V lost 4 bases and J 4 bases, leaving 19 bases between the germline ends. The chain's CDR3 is CASSRSEDIGADTQYF. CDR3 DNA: TGCGCCAGCAGCCGTAGTGAGGACATAGGGGCAGATACGCAGTATTTT.

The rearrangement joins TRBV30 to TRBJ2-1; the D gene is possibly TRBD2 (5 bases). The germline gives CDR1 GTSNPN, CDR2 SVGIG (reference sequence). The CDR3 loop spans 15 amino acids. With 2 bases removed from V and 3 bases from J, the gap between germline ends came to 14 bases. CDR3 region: CAWSPGLARYNEQFF. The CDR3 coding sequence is TGTGCCTGGAGTCCCGGCCTAGCCCGCTACAATGAGCAGTTCTTC.

The CDR3 loop reads CASSLGQGDGYTF. CDR3 nucleotide sequence: TGTGCCAGCAGCCTCGGACAGGGGGATGGCTACACCTTC. The J gene is TRBJ1-2, the V gene TRBV11-2; 10 positions match TRBD1. Looked up from germline, CDR1 is SGHAT and CDR2 is FQNNGV. Trimming removed 5 bases from V and 6 bases from J; junction bases left unmatched: 3. This CDR3 is built from 13 residues.

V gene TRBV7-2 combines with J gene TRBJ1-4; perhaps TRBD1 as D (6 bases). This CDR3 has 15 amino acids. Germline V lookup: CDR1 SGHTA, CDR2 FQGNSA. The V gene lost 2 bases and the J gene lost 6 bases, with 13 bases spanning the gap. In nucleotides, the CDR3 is TGTGCCAGCAGCTTAAGAAGGGGGGGCGATGAAAAACTGTTTTTT. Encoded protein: CASSLRRGGDEKLFF. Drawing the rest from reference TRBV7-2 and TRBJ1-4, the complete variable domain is GAGVSQSPSNKVTEKGKDVELRCDPISGHTALYWYRQSLGQGLEFLIYFQGNSAPDKSGLPSDRFSAERTGGSVSTLTIQRTQQEDSAVYLCASSLRRGGDEKLFFGSGTQLSVL.

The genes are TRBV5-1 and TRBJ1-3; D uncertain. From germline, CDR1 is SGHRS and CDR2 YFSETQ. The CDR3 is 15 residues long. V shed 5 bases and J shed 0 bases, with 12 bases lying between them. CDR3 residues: CASSRTFDSGNTIYF. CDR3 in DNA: TGCGCCAGCAGTAGGACTTTCGACTCTGGAAACACCATATATTTT.

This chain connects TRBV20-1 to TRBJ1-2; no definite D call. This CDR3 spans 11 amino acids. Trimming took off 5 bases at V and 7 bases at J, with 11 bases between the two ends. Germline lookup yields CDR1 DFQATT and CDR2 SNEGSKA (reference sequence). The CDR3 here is CSASQPLGYTF. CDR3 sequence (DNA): TGCAGTGCTTCACAGCCTCTTGGCTACACCTTC.

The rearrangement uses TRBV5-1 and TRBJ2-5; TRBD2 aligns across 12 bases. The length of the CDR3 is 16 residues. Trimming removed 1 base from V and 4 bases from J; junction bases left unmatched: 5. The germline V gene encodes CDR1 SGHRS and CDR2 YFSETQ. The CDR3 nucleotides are TGCGCCAGCAGCTTGTGGGCTAGCGGGGGGGCAGAGACCCAGTACTTC. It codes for CASSLWASGGAETQYF.

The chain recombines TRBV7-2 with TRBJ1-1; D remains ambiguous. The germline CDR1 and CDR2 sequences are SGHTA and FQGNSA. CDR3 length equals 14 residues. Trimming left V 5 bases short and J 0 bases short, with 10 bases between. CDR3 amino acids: CASSPGTMNTEAFF. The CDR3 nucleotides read TGTGCCAGCAGCCCCGGCACTATGAACACTGAAGCTTTCTTT. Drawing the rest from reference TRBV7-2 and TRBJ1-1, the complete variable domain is GAGVSQSPSNKVTEKGKDVELRCDPISGHTALYWYRQSLGQGLEFLIYFQGNSAPDKSGLPSDRFSAERTGGSVSTLTIQRTQQEDSAVYLCASSPGTMNTEAFFGQGTRLTVV.

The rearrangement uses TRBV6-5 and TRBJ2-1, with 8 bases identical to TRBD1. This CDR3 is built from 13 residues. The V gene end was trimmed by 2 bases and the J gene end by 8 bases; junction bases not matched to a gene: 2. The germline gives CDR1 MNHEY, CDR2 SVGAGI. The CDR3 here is CASSYAGGYEQFF. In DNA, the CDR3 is TGTGCCAGCAGTTACGCAGGGGGCTATGAGCAGTTCTTC.

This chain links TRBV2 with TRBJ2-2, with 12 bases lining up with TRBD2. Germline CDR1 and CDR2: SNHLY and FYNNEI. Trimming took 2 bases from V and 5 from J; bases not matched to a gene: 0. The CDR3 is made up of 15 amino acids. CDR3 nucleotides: TGTGCCAGCAGTGAACTAGCGGGGGGGACCGGGGAGCTGTTTTTT. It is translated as CASSELAGGTGELFF.

The chain's CDR3 is CASSDLASAQETQYF. The DNA for the CDR3 is TGCGCCAGCAGCGATTTAGCTAGCGCTCAAGAGACCCAGTACTTC. This chain uses TRBV4-1 with TRBJ2-5, with D perhaps matching TRBD2 (6 bases). The V gene's germline CDR1 is MGHRA and CDR2 YSYEKL. The CDR3 totals 15 residues. The ends were cut back, 5 bases at V and 2 bases at J, with 15 bases in the middle.

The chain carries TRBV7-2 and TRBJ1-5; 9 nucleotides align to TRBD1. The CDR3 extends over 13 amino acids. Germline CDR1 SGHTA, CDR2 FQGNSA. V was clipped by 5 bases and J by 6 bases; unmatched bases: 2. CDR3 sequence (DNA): TGTGCCAGCAGCCCGGACAGGGGTCAGCCCCAGCATTTT. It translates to CASSPDRGQPQHF. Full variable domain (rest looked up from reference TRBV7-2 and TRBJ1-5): GAGVSQSPSNKVTEKGKDVELRCDPISGHTALYWYRQSLGQGLEFLIYFQGNSAPDKSGLPSDRFSAERTGGSVSTLTIQRTQQEDSAVYLCASSPDRGQPQHFGDGTRLSIL.

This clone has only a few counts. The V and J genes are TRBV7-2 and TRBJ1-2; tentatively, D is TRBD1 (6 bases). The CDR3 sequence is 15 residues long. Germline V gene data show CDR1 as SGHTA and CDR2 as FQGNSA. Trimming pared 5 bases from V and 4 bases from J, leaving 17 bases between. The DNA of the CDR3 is TGTGCCAGCAGCCCCCGGGACACAGCTAGCTATGGCTACACCTTC. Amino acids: CASSPRDTASYGYTF.

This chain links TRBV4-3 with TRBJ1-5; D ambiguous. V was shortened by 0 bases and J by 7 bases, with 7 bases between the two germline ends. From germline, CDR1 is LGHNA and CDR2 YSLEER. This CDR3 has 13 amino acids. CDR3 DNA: TGCGCCAGCAGCCAAGAGGAGCGACAGCCCCAGCATTTT. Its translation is CASSQEERQPQHF.

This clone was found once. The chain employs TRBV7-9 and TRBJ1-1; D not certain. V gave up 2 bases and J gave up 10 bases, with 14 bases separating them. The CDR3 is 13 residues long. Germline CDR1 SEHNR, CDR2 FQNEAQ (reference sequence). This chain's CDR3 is CASSLMAGITAFF. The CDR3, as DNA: TGTGCCAGCAGCTTAATGGCGGGGATAACAGCTTTCTTT.

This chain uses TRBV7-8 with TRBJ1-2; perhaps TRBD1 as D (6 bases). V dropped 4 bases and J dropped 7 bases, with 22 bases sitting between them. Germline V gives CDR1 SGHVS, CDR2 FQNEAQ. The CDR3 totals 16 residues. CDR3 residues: CASSSGKYQEQGGYTF. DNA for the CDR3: TGTGCCAGCAGCTCAGGGAAATACCAGGAACAGGGTGGCTACACCTTC.

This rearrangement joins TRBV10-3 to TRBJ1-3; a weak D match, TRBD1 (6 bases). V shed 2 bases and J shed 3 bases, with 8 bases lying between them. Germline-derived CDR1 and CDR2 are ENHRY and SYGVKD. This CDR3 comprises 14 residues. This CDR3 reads CAISEGRGGNTIYF. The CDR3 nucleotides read TGTGCCATCAGTGAGGGCAGGGGTGGAAACACCATATATTTT.

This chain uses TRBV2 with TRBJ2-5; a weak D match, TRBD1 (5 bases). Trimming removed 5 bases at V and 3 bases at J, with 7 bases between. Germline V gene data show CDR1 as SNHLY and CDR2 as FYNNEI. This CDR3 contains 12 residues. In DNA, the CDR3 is TGTGCCAGCAGTAAACAGGAAGAGACCCAGTACTTC. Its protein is CASSKQEETQYF. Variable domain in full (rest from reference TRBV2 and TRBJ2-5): EPEVTQTPSHQVTQMGQEVILRCVPISNHLYFYWYRQILGQKVEFLVSFYNNEISEKSEIFDDQFSVERPDGSNFTLKIRSTKLEDSAMYFCASSKQEETQYFGPGTRLLVL.

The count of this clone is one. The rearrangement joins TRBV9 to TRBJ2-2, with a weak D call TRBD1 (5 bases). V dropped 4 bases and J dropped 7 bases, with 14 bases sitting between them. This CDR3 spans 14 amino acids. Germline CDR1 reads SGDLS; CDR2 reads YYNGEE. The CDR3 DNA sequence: TGTGCCAGCAGCCTTCGACAGACCGGCGGGGAGCTGTTTTTT. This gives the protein CASSLRQTGGELFF.

The CDR3 loop is CASSYSTGATYEQYF. DNA for the CDR3: TGTGCCAGCAGCTACTCGACAGGGGCAACCTACGAGCAGTACTTC. The J gene is TRBJ2-7, the V gene TRBV7-3, with TRBD1 matching 8 bases. V lost 4 bases and J lost 2; bases outside the gene matches: 7. Germline CDR1 is SGHTA and CDR2 is FQGTGA. The CDR3 sequence is 15 residues long.

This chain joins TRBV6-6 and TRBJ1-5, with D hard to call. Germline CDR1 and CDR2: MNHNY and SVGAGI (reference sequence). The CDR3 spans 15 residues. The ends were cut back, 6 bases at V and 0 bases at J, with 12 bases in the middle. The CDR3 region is CASRTPGDSNQPQHF. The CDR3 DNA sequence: TGTGCCAGCAGGACCCCCGGGGATAGCAATCAGCCCCAGCATTTT.

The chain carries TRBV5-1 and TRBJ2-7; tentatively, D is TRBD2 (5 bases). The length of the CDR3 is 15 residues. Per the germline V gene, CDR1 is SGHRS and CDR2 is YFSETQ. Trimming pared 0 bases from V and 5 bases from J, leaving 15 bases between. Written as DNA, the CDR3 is TGCGCCAGCAGCTTGGCCTTCGGGGAGAGGGACGAGCAGTACTTC. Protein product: CASSLAFGERDEQYF.